This T cell receptor (beta chain) appears in the sequencing data of a study of blood T cell repertoires in COVID-19. Study as a whole: T cells, B-cell-depleted T cells, or PBMCs provided the cDNA or gDNA that served as material.

Per the study methods: Estimation of nucleated cell counts was performed using reference gene primer amplification. The data were produced by immunoSEQ multiplex PCR, yet TCRdb's version contains in-frame clones alone and is incomplete. The V and J calls and clone size are taken from that table; D and trimming were inferred from the DNA. The table includes a few hundred thousand clones, about 88% detected once. Those who participated ranged in age from 18 to 89 years and resided in around 22 US areas. Each recovered donor of Cohort 3 presented with two negative PCRs, clearance, or symptom resolution. Trimming removed 2 bases from V and 5 bases from J, with 9 bases in between. From germline, CDR1 is PRHDT and CDR2 FYEKMQ (reference sequence). CDR3 length equals 13 residues.

The source is a woman aged 50 to 60 who had recovered from COVID-19. Sequences were obtained from PBMCs or T cells enriched from blood (not recorded which). The chain carries TRBV13 and TRBJ1-1; D gene unclear. The CDR3 DNA reads TGTGCCAGCAGCTTATCTCGGGAGACTGAAGCTTTCTTT. Its protein is CASSLSRETEAFF.